Below, 23 T cell receptor beta chains from the same sample are listed, as sequenced in a study of Tregs in tolerant kidney transplant recipients. This table comes from immunoSEQ multiplex PCR, and its TCRdb copy is limited to in-frame clones, with some not included. The data contain some 74,000 clones, about 91% of them seen just once; the ten biggest clones take up 0.3% to 0.4%. The source material was Tregs from blood, sampled before the transplant. The receptors were gathered from a human donor who received a combined kidney and bone marrow transplant.

The rearrangement joins TRBV6-1 to TRBJ2-3; TRBD2 matches 8 bases. CDR1 is MNHNS and CDR2 is SASEGT in the germline V gene. This CDR3 has 14 amino acids. Losses at the gene ends were 5 bases for V and 1 base for J; bases not matched to a gene: 2. The CDR3 here is CASSSGRGTDTQYF. CDR3 DNA: TGTGCCAGCAGTAGCGGGAGAGGCACAGATACGCAGTATTTT.

The chain carries TRBV29-1 and TRBJ1-1; TRBD1 is a possible D gene (5 bases). Germline V CDR1 and CDR2: SQVTM, ANQGSEA. The ends were cut back, 0 bases at V and 7 bases at J, with 12 bases in the middle. This CDR3 is built from 13 residues. As DNA, the CDR3 is TGCAGCGTTGAAGACCCAGGGCACCTTGAAGCTTTCTTT. Its translation: CSVEDPGHLEAFF. The full variable domain, with the rest looked up from reference TRBV29-1 and TRBJ1-1, is SAVISQKPSRDICQRGTSLTIQCQVDSQVTMMFWYRQQPGQSLTLIATANQGSEATYESGFVIDKFPISRPNLTFSTLTVSNMSPEDSSIYLCSVEDPGHLEAFFGQGTRLTVV.

V and J are TRBV4-2 and TRBJ2-3; D call uncertain. The V and J ends lost 11 bases and 4 bases respectively, with 10 bases between them. Germline values: CDR1 LGHNA, CDR2 YNFKEQ. The CDR3 has 11 residues. CDR3 protein: CAVRGSDTQYF. DNA of the CDR3: TGTGCCGTTAGAGGTTCAGATACGCAGTATTTT.

The V gene is TRBV2, the J gene TRBJ2-7; D is unresolved. Germline V CDR1 and CDR2: SNHLY, FYNNEI. The CDR3 has 11 amino acids. V lost 5 bases to trimming and J lost 9 bases, with 11 bases between them. In nucleotides, the CDR3 is TGTGCCAGCAGTCAACGCAACGGGCAGTACTTC. Encoded protein: CASSQRNGQYF.

This clone was detected once. The rearrangement uses TRBV18 and TRBJ1-1, with a tentative D call TRBD1 (6 bases). There are 16 residues in the CDR3. Germline V CDR1 and CDR2: KGHSH, LQKENI. Trimming removed 5 bases at V and 3 bases at J, with 19 bases between. CDR3 protein: CASSKGMGRTDTEAFF. The CDR3 DNA reads TGTGCCAGCTCAAAGGGGATGGGACGGACAGACACTGAAGCTTTCTTT.

The chain is built from TRBV25-1 and TRBJ2-7; D might be TRBD2 (5 bases). Per germline, CDR1 MGHDK and CDR2 SYGVNS. V was trimmed by 5 bases and J by 4 bases, leaving 15 bases between them. CDR3 length: 14 residues. This chain's CDR3 is CASSTMGVLYEQYF. Here the CDR3 DNA reads TGTGCCAGCAGTACAATGGGAGTATTGTACGAGCAGTACTTC.

This rearrangement joins TRBV11-1 to TRBJ2-7; TRBD1 matches 8 bases. The CDR3 contains 15 residues. The V segment lost 4 bases and the J segment 0 bases; nucleotides outside the gene matches: 5. Per germline, CDR1 SGHAT and CDR2 FQDESV (reference sequence). The CDR3 here is CASSSGQGSSYEQYF. CDR3 nucleotide sequence: TGTGCCAGCAGCTCAGGACAGGGTTCCTCCTACGAGCAGTACTTC. Full variable domain (missing parts from reference TRBV11-1 and TRBJ2-7): EAEVAQSPRYKITEKSQAVAFWCDPISGHATLYWYRQILGQGPELLVQFQDESVVDDSQLPKDRFSAERLKGVDSTLKIQPAELGDSAMYLCASSSGQGSSYEQYFGPGTRLTVT.

Note on this clone: This specimen includes other DNA sequences encoding the same CDR3. The chain recombines TRBV19 with TRBJ1-5; D unresolved. The CDR3 length is 14 residues. Germline CDR1 is LNHDA and CDR2 is SQIVND (reference sequence). Trimming removed 4 bases at V and 2 bases at J, with 9 bases between. CDR3 region: CASSTERGNQPQHF. DNA of the CDR3: TGTGCCAGTAGTACTGAACGGGGCAATCAGCCCCAGCATTTT.

The chain links TRBV19 to TRBJ2-3; a possible D gene is TRBD1 (8 bases). The ends were cut back, 5 bases at V and 4 bases at J, with 13 bases in the middle. The CDR3 covers 14 residues. Germline-derived CDR1 and CDR2 are LNHDA and SQIVND (reference sequence). The CDR3 reads CASSPTGGADTQYF. The DNA for the CDR3 is TGTGCCAGTAGTCCTACAGGGGGGGCAGATACGCAGTATTTT.

The rearrangement uses TRBV6-5 and TRBJ1-1; perhaps TRBD1 as D (6 bases). The V and J ends lost 5 bases and 5 bases respectively, with 15 bases between them. The CDR3 has 14 amino acids. The germline V gene encodes CDR1 MNHEY and CDR2 SVGAGI. The CDR3, as DNA: TGTGCCAGCAGTGAAAAGCAGGGGAGAACTGAAGCTTTCTTT. This gives the protein CASSEKQGRTEAFF.

The J gene is TRBJ2-6, the V gene TRBV28, with 8 bases identical to TRBD1. The germline gives CDR1 MDHEN, CDR2 SYDVKM. V shed 9 bases and J 0 bases; nucleotides not matched to a gene: 4. CDR3 length: 15 residues. CDR3 sequence (DNA): TGTGCCAGTGGACAGGGCTACTCTGGGGCCAACGTCCTGACTTTC. It codes for CASGQGYSGANVLTF.

The chain has TRBV7-9 and TRBJ2-2; no clear D gene. Germline V gives CDR1 SEHNR, CDR2 FQNEAQ (reference sequence). The V and J ends lost 1 base and 3 bases respectively, with 12 bases between them. This CDR3 region has 16 residues. In nucleotides, the CDR3 is TGTGCCAGCAGCTTAGATTTTTTGAAGGACACCGGGGAGCTGTTTTTT. Its translation: CASSLDFLKDTGELFF.

The J gene is TRBJ1-4, the V gene TRBV5-8; tentatively, D is TRBD1 (5 bases). Trimming shortened V by 4 bases and J by 8 bases, and 12 bases separated the two germline ends. This CDR3 is built from 13 residues. Germline CDR1 and CDR2: SGHTS and YDEGEE. The CDR3 nucleotides are TGTGCCAGCAGCCACGGCAGGGACGAAAAACTGTTTTTT. Protein sequence: CASSHGRDEKLFF.

This chain links TRBV2 with TRBJ2-3; 9 nucleotides match TRBD2. Germline CDR1 reads SNHLY; CDR2 reads FYNNEI. V trimming: 4 bases; J trimming: 3 bases; junction bases outside the gene matches: 5. This CDR3 contains 15 residues. The CDR3 reads CASSGGLAGTDTQYF. DNA for the CDR3: TGTGCCAGCAGTGGGGGGCTAGCGGGGACAGATACGCAGTATTTT.

The V and J genes are TRBV2 and TRBJ1-1; perhaps TRBD1 as D (6 bases). Trimming shortened V by 3 bases and J by 10 bases, and 12 bases separated the two germline ends. Germline CDR1 reads SNHLY; CDR2 reads FYNNEI. CDR3 length: 12 amino acids. CDR3 protein: CASSDLGARAFF. Written as DNA, the CDR3 is TGTGCCAGCAGTGACCTGGGGGCGCGAGCTTTCTTT.

The chain is built from TRBV28 and TRBJ2-1; 7 nucleotides line up with TRBD2. The V segment lost 2 bases and the J segment 9 bases; nucleotides outside the gene matches: 10. This CDR3 spans 15 amino acids. Germline V gives CDR1 MDHEN, CDR2 SYDVKM. CDR3 sequence: CASSLGRERMGEQFF. CDR3 DNA sequence: TGTGCCAGCAGTTTAGGGCGGGAGAGGATGGGTGAGCAGTTCTTC.

The chain joins TRBV7-9 to TRBJ1-1, with D unresolved. The CDR3 loop spans 11 amino acids. Deletions cut 6 bases from V and 11 bases from J, with 13 bases between. CDR1 is SEHNR and CDR2 is FQNEAQ in the germline V gene (reference sequence). The CDR3 loop is CASRGGPRAFF. CDR3 sequence (DNA): TGTGCCAGCAGGGGCGGACCTCGTGCTTTCTTT.

V and J are TRBV6-6 and TRBJ2-4, with D perhaps TRBD1 or TRBD2 (6 bases each). CDR3 length equals 11 residues. V was pared by 7 bases and J by 8 bases, with 9 bases between. Germline V gene lookup returns CDR1 MNHNY and CDR2 SVGAGI (reference sequence). The DNA for the CDR3 is TGTGCCAGCAAGGGGGGAGACATTCAGTACTTC. Translating it yields CASKGGDIQYF.

This chain uses TRBV6-5 with TRBJ2-1; a possible D gene is TRBD2 (6 bases). The germline V gene has CDR1 MNHEY and CDR2 SVGAGI. The CDR3 sequence is 15 residues long. V was cut by 5 bases and J by 5 bases, with 16 bases left in between. This CDR3 is CASSRSGLNHNEQFF. DNA of the CDR3: TGTGCCAGCAGTCGGAGCGGGCTTAATCACAATGAGCAGTTCTTC.

V usage is TRBV7-2 and J usage is TRBJ2-2; D is ambiguous. The CDR3 length is 17 residues. The germline V and J ends were trimmed by 1 base and 2 bases, with 14 bases remaining between them. Germline V gene sequence: CDR1 SGHTA, CDR2 FQGNSA. The CDR3 protein is CASSLGRQVLNTGELFF. The CDR3 bases are TGTGCCAGCAGCTTAGGGCGGCAAGTACTCAACACCGGGGAGCTGTTTTTT.

The chain has TRBV23-1 and TRBJ2-2; possible D gene TRBD1, 6 bases. TRBV23-1 is sorted into the ORF group, with uncertain function. CDR3 length: 15 residues. V lost 4 bases, J lost 4 bases, and 13 bases lay in between. The CDR3 DNA sequence: TGCGCCAGCAGTCGATCCGTACAGGGCACCGGGGAGCTGTTTTTT. This encodes CASSRSVQGTGELFF.

The chain uses TRBV6-5 and TRBJ1-3; unclear D gene. CDR1 is MNHEY and CDR2 is SVGAGI in the germline V gene. CDR3 length: 14 amino acids. V was cut by 6 bases and J by 0 bases, with 9 bases left in between. CDR3 loop: CASRHTLSGNTIYF. The DNA for the CDR3 is TGTGCCAGCAGGCATACACTCTCTGGAAACACCATATATTTT.

This chain uses TRBV28 with TRBJ1-5; D unclear. The V end lost 6 bases, the J end lost 2 bases, and 14 bases lay between the germline ends. The CDR3 loop spans 15 amino acids. The germline CDR1 and CDR2 sequences are MDHEN and SYDVKM. CDR3 amino acids: CASSPRAIRNQPQHF. Here the CDR3 DNA reads TGTGCCAGCAGCCCGAGAGCTATCCGCAATCAGCCCCAGCATTTT.